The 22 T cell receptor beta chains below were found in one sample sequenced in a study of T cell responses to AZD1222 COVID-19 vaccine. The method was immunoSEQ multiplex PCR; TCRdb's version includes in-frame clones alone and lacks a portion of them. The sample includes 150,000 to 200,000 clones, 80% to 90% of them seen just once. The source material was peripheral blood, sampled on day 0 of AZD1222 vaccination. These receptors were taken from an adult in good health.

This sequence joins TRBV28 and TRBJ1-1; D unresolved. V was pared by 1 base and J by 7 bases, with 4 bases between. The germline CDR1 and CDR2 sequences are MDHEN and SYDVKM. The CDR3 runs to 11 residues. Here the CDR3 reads CASSLSGEAFF. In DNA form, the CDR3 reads TGTGCCAGCAGTTTATCGGGTGAAGCTTTCTTT. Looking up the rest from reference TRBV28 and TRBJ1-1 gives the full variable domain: DVKVTQSSRYLVKRTGEKVFLECVQDMDHENMFWYRQDPGLGLRLIYFSYDVKMKEKGDIPEGYSVSREKKERFSLILESASTNQTSMYLCASSLSGEAFFGQGTRLTVV.

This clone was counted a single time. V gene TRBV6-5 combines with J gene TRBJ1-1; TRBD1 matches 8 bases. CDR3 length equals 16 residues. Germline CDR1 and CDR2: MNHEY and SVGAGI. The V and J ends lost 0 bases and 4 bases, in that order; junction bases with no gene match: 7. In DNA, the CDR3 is TGTGCCAGCAGTTACTCGGATCAGGGGGCAACCACTGAAGCTTTCTTT. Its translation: CASSYSDQGATTEAFF.

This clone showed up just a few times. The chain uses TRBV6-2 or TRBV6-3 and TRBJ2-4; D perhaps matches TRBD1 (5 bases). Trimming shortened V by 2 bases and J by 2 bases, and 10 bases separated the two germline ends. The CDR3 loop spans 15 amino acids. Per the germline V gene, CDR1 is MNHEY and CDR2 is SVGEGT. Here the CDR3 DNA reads TGTGCCAGCAGTTACAGGGGTTTAACCAAAAACATTCAGTACTTC. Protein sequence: CASSYRGLTKNIQYF.

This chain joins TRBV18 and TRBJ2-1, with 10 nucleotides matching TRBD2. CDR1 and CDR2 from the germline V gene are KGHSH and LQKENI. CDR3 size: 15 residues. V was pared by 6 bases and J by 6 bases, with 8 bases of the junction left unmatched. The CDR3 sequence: CASSPGVAGGNEQFF. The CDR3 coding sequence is TGTGCCAGCTCCCCTGGAGTAGCGGGAGGCAATGAGCAGTTCTTC.

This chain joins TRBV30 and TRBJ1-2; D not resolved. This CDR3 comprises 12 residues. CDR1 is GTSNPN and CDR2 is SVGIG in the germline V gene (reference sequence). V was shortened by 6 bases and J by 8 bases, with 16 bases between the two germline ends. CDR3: CACQGSSEGYTF. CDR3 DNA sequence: TGTGCCTGCCAAGGGTCGTCGGAGGGCTACACCTTC.

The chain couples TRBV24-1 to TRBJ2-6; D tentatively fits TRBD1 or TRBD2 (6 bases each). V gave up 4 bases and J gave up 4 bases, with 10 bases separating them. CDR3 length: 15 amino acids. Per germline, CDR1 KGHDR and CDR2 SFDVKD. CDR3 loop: CATSEGGSGANVLTF. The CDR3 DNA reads TGTGCCACCAGTGAGGGGGGCTCAGGGGCCAACGTCCTGACTTTC.

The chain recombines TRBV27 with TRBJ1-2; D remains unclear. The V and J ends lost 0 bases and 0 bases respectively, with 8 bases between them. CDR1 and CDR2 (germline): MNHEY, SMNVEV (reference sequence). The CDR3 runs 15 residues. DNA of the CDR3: TGTGCCAGCAGTTTATCTGTGAGTGCTAACTATGGCTACACCTTC. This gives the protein CASSLSVSANYGYTF.

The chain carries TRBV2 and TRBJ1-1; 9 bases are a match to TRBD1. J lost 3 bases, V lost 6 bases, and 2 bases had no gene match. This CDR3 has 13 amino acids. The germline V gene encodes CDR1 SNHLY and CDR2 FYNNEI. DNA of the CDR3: TGTGCCAGCAGGACAGGGGGATACACTGAAGCTTTCTTT. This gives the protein CASRTGGYTEAFF. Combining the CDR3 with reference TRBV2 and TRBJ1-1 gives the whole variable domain EPEVTQTPSHQVTQMGQEVILRCVPISNHLYFYWYRQILGQKVEFLVSFYNNEISEKSEIFDDQFSVERPDGSNFTLKIRSTKLEDSAMYFCASRTGGYTEAFFGQGTRLTVV.

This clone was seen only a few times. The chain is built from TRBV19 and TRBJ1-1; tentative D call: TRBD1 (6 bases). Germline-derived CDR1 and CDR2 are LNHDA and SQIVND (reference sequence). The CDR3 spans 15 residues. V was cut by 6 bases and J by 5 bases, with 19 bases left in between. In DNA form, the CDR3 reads TGTGCCAGTAGCGCAAAAGGGGGATGGGGTACTGAAGCTTTCTTT. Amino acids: CASSAKGGWGTEAFF.

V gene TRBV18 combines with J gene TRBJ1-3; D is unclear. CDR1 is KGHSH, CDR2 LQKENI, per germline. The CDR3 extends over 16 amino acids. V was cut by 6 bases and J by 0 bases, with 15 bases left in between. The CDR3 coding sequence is TGTGCCAGCTCCCCGAGCGGCTATAGCTCTGGAAACACCATATATTTT. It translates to CASSPSGYSSGNTIYF.

CDR3 amino acids: CASSEALGRQGNSPLHF. The CDR3 DNA reads TGTGCCAGCAGTGAAGCGCTGGGCCGACAGGGGAATTCACCCCTCCACTTT. This chain connects TRBV2 to TRBJ1-6; 8 bases are a match to TRBD1. CDR1 SNHLY and CDR2 FYNNEI come from the germline V gene. The CDR3 loop spans 17 amino acids. V lost 0 bases to trimming and J lost 7 bases; unmatched junction nucleotides: 8.

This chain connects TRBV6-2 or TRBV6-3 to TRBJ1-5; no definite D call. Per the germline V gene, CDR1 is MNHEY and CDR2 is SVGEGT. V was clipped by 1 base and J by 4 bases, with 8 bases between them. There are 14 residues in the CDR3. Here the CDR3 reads CASSYYTGNQPQHF. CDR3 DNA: TGTGCCAGCAGTTACTATACGGGTAATCAGCCCCAGCATTTT.

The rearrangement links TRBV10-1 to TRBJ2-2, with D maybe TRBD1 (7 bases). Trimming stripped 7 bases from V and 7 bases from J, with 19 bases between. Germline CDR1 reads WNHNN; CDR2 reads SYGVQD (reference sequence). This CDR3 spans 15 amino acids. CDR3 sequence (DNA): TGCGCCAGCACCCCACACGACAGGGAGGTCGGGGAGCTGTTTTTT. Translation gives CASTPHDREVGELFF.

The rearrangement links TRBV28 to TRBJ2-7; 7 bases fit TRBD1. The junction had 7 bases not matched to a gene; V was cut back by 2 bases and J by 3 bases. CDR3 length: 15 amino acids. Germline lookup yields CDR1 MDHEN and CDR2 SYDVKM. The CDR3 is CASSLPGTAHYEQYF. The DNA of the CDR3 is TGTGCCAGCAGTTTACCCGGGACAGCGCACTACGAGCAGTACTTC.

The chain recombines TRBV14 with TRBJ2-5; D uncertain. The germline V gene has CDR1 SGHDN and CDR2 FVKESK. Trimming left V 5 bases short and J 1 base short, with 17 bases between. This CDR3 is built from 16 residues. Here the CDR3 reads CASSFMGRALQETQYF. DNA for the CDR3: TGTGCCAGCAGCTTCATGGGTCGGGCGCTCCAAGAGACCCAGTACTTC. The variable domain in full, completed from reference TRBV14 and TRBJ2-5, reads EAGVTQFPSHSVIEKGQTVTLRCDPISGHDNLYWYRRVMGKEIKFLLHFVKESKQDESGMPNNRFLAERTGGTYSTLKVQPAELEDSGVYFCASSFMGRALQETQYFGPGTRLLVL.

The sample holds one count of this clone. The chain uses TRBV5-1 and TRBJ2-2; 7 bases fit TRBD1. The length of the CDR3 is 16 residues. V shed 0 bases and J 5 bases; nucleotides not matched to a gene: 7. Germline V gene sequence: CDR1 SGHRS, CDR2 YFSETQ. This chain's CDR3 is CASSLGEGAYTGELFF. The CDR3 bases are TGCGCCAGCAGCTTGGGTGAGGGGGCGTATACCGGGGAGCTGTTTTTT.

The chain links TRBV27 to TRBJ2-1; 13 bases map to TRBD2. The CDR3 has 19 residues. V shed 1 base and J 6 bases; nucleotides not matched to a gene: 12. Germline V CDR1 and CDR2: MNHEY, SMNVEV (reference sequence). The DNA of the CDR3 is TGTGCCAGCAGTTTATTGGGGGCACTAGCGGGGGGGCCTCTCAATGAGCAGTTCTTC. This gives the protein CASSLLGALAGGPLNEQFF.

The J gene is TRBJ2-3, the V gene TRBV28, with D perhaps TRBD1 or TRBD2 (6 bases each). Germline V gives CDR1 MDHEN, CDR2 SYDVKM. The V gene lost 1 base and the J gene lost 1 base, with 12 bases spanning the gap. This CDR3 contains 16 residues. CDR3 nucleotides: TGTGCCAGCAGTTTATCCCTAGGGGGGCGCACAGATACGCAGTATTTT. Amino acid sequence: CASSLSLGGRTDTQYF.

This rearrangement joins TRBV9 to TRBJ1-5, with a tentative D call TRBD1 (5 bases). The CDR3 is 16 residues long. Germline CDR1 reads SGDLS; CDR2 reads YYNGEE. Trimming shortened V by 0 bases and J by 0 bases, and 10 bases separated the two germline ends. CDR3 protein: CASSVGGDYSNQPQHF. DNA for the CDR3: TGTGCCAGCAGCGTAGGCGGGGACTATAGCAATCAGCCCCAGCATTTT. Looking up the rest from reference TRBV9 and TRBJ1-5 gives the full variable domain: DSGVTQTPKHLITATGQRVTLRCSPRSGDLSVYWYQQSLDQGLQFLIQYYNGEERAKGNILERFSAQQFPDLHSELNLSSLELGDSALYFCASSVGGDYSNQPQHFGDGTRLSIL.

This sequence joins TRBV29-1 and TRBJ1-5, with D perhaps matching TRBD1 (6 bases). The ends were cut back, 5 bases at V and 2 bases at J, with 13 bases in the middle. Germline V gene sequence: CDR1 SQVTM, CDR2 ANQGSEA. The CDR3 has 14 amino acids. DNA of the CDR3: TGCAGCGTTAGGGGGGGCACGGGCAATCAGCCCCAGCATTTT. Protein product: CSVRGGTGNQPQHF.

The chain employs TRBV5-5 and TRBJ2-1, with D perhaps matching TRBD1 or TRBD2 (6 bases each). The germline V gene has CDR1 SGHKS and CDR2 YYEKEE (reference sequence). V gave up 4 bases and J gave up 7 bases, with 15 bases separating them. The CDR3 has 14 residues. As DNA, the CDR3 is TGTGCCAGCAGCCGGGGGCTAGATGAAAATGAGCAGTTCTTC. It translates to CASSRGLDENEQFF.

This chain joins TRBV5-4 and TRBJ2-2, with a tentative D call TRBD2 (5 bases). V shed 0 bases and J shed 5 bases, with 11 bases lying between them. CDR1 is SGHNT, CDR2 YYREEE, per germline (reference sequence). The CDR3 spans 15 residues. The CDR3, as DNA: TGTGCCAGCAGCTTGGCGAGGGAAGCGACCGGGGAGCTGTTTTTT. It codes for CASSLAREATGELFF.